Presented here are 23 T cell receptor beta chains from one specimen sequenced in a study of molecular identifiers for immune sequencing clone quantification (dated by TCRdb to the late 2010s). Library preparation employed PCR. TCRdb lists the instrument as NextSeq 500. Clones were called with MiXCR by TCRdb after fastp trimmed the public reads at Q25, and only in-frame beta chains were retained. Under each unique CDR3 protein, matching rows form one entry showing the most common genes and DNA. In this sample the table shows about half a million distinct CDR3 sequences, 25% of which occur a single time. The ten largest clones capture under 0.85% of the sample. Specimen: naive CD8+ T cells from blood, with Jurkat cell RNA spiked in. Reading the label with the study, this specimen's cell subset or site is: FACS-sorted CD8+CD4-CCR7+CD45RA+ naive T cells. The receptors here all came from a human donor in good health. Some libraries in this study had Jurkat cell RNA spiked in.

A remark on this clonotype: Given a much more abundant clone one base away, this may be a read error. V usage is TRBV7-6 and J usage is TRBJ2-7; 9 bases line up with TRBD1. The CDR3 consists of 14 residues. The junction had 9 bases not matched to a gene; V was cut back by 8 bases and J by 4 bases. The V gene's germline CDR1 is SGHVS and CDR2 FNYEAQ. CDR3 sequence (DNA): TGTGCCAGCCGCCCGGGGACAGGGATATACGAGCAGTACTTC. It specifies CASRPGTGIYEQYF.

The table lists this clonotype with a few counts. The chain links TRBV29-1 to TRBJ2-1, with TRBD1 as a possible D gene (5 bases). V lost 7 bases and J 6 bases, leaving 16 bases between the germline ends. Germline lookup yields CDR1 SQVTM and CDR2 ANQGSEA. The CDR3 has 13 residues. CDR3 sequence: CSALRVGRNEQFF. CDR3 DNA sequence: TGCAGCGCCCTCAGGGTGGGGCGCAATGAGCAGTTCTTC.

CDR3 nucleotide sequence: TGTGCCAGCAGCTTAGATCCGGGGTCAGATACGCAGTATTTT. Its protein is CASSLDPGSDTQYF. The chain recombines TRBV11-2 with TRBJ2-3; a possible D gene is TRBD2 (5 bases). V lost 0 bases and J lost 4, with 8 bases in between. Germline V gene lookup returns CDR1 SGHAT and CDR2 FQNNGV. This CDR3 comprises 14 residues.

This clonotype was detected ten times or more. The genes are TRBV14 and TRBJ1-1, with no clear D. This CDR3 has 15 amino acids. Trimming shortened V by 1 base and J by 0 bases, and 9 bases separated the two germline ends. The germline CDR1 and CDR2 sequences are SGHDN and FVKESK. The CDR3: CASSQGTVMNTEAFF. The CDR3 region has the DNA TGTGCCAGCAGCCAAGGTACAGTGATGAACACTGAAGCTTTCTTT.

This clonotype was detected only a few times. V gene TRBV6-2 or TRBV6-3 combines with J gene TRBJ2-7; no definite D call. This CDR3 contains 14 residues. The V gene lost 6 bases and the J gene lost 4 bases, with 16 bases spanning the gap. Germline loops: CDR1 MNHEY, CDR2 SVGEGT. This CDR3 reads CASRSALLSYEQYF. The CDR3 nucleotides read TGTGCCAGCAGATCGGCCCTCCTATCATACGAGCAGTACTTC.

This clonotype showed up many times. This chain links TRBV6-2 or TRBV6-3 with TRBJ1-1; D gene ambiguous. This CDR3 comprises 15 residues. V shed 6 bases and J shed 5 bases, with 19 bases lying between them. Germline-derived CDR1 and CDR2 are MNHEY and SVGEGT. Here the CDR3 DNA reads TGTGCCAGCAGCCACGAGGTGACCACTGGTACTGAAGCTTTCTTT. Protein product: CASSHEVTTGTEAFF.

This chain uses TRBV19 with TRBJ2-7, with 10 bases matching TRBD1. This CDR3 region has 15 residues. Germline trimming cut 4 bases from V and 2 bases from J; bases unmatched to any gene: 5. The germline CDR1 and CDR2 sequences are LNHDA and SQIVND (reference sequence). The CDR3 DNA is TGTGCCAGTAGTACCAGGGACAGGGGTCCCTACGAGCAGTACTTC. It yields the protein CASSTRDRGPYEQYF. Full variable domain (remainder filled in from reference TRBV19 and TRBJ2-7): DGGITQSPKYLFRKEGQNVTLSCEQNLNHDAMYWYRQDPGQGLRLIYYSQIVNDFQKGDIAEGYSVSREKKESFPLTVTSAQKNPTAFYLCASSTRDRGPYEQYFGPGTRLTVT.

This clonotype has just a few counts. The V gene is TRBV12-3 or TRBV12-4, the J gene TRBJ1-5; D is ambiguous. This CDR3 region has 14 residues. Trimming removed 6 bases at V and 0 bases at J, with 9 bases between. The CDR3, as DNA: TGTGCCAGCAGGGACGGTTATAGCAATCAGCCCCAGCATTTT. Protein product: CASRDGYSNQPQHF.

CDR3 residues: CASSQGQGTYNSPLHF. The CDR3 coding sequence is TGCGCCAGCAGCCAAGGACAGGGCACCTATAATTCACCCCTCCACTTT. The rearrangement links TRBV4-3 to TRBJ1-6; TRBD1 matches at 7 bases. In germline, CDR1 is LGHNA, CDR2 YSLEER. The CDR3 runs to 16 residues. Trimming cost V 1 base and J 2 bases; bases outside gene matches: 2.

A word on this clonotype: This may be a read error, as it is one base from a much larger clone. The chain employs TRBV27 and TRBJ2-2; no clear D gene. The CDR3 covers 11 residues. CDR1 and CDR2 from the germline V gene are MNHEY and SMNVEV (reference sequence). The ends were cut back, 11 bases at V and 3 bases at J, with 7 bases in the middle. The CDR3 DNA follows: TGTGCCGCGAGAGACACCGGGGAGCTGTTTTTT. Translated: CAARDTGELFF.

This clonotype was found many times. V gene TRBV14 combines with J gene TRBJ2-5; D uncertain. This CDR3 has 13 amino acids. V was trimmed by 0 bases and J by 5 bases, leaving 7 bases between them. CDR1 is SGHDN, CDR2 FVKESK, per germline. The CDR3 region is CASSQDWFETQYF. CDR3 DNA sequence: TGTGCCAGCAGCCAAGATTGGTTTGAGACCCAGTACTTC.

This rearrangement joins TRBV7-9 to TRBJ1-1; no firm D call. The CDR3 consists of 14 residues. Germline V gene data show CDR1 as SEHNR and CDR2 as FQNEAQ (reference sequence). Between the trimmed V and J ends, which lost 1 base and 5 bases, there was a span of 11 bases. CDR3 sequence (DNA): TGTGCCAGCAGCTTAGTATCATCGGGTACTGAAGCTTTCTTT. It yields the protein CASSLVSSGTEAFF.

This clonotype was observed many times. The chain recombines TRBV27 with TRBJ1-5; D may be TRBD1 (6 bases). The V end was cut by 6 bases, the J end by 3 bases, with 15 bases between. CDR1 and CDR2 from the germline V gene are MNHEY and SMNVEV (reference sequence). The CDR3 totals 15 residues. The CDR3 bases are TGTGCCAGCAGGGTTACAGGGCTACCCAATCAGCCCCAGCATTTT. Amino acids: CASRVTGLPNQPQHF.

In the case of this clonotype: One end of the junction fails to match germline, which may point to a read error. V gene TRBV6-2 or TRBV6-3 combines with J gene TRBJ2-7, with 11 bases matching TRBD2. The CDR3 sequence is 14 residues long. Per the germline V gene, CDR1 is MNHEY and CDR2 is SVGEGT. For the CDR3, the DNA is TGTGCCCGCAGTCTAGCGGGAGGCCCCTACGAGCAGTACTTC. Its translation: CARSLAGGPYEQYF.

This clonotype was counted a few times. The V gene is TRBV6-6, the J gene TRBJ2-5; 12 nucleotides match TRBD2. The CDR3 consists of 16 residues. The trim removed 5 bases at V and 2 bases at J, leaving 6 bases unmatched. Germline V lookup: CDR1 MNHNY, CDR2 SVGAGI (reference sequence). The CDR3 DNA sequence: TGTGCCAGCAGTCCACTAGCGGGGGGACCTCAAGAGACCCAGTACTTC. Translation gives CASSPLAGGPQETQYF.

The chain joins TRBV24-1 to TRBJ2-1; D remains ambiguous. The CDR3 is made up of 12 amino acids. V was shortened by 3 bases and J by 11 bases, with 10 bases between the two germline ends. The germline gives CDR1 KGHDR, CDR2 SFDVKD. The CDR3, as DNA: TGTGCCACCAGTGATAGCGTCCCCCAGCAGTTCTTC. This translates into CATSDSVPQQFF.

The CDR3 protein is CASSEVPSLYTGELFF. CDR3 nucleotide sequence: TGTGCCAGCAGTGAAGTCCCTAGCCTGTACACCGGGGAGCTGTTTTTT. The chain joins TRBV2 to TRBJ2-2; D perhaps matches TRBD2 (5 bases). The V end lost 1 base, the J end lost 3 bases, and 12 bases lay between the germline ends. The CDR3 extends over 16 amino acids. The germline V gene encodes CDR1 SNHLY and CDR2 FYNNEI.

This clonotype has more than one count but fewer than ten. The CDR3: CASSVLQTGYGEKLFF. As DNA, the CDR3 is TGTGCCAGCAGTGTACTCCAAACAGGGTATGGTGAAAAACTGTTTTTT. The gene calls are TRBV28 and TRBJ1-4, with D possibly TRBD1 on 6 matching bases. CDR1 MDHEN and CDR2 SYDVKM come from the germline V gene. V was clipped by 5 bases and J by 7 bases, with 20 bases between them. CDR3 length equals 16 residues. Looking up the rest from reference TRBV28 and TRBJ1-4 gives the full variable domain: DVKVTQSSRYLVKRTGEKVFLECVQDMDHENMFWYRQDPGLGLRLIYFSYDVKMKEKGDIPEGYSVSREKKERFSLILESASTNQTSMYLCASSVLQTGYGEKLFFGSGTQLSVL.

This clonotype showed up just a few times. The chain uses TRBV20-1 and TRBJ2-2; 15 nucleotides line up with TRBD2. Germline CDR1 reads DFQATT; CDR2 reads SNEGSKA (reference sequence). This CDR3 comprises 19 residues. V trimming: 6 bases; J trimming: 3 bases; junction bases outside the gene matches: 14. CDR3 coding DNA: TGCAGTGCCCAAGGGAGAACAGGACTAGCGGGAGGGCACACCGGGGAGCTGTTTTTT. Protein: CSAQGRTGLAGGHTGELFF.

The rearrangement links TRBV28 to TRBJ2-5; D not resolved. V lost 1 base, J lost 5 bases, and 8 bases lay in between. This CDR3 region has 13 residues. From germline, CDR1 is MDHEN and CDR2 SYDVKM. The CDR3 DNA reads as TGTGCCAGCAGTTTATCTTTTGTGGAGACCCAGTACTTC. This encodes CASSLSFVETQYF.

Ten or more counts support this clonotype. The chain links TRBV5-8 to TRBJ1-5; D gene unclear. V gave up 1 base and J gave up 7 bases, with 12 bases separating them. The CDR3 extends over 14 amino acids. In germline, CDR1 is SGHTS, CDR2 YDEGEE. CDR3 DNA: TGTGCCAGCAGCTTGTGGGGATATGGGCAGCCCCAGCATTTT. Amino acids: CASSLWGYGQPQHF.

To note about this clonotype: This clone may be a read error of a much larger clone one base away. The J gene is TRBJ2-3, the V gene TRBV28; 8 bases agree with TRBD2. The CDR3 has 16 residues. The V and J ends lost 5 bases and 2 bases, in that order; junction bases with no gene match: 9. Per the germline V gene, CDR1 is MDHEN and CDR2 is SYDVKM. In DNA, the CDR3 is TGTGCCAGCAGTATCTTAGCGGGGAAGGTCACAGATACGCAGTATTTT. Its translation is CASSILAGKVTDTQYF.

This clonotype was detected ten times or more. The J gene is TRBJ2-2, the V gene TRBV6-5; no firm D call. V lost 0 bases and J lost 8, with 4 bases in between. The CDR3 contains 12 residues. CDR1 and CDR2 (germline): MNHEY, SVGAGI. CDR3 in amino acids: CASSYSGGELFF. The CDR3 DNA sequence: TGTGCCAGCAGTTACTCTGGAGGGGAGCTGTTTTTT.